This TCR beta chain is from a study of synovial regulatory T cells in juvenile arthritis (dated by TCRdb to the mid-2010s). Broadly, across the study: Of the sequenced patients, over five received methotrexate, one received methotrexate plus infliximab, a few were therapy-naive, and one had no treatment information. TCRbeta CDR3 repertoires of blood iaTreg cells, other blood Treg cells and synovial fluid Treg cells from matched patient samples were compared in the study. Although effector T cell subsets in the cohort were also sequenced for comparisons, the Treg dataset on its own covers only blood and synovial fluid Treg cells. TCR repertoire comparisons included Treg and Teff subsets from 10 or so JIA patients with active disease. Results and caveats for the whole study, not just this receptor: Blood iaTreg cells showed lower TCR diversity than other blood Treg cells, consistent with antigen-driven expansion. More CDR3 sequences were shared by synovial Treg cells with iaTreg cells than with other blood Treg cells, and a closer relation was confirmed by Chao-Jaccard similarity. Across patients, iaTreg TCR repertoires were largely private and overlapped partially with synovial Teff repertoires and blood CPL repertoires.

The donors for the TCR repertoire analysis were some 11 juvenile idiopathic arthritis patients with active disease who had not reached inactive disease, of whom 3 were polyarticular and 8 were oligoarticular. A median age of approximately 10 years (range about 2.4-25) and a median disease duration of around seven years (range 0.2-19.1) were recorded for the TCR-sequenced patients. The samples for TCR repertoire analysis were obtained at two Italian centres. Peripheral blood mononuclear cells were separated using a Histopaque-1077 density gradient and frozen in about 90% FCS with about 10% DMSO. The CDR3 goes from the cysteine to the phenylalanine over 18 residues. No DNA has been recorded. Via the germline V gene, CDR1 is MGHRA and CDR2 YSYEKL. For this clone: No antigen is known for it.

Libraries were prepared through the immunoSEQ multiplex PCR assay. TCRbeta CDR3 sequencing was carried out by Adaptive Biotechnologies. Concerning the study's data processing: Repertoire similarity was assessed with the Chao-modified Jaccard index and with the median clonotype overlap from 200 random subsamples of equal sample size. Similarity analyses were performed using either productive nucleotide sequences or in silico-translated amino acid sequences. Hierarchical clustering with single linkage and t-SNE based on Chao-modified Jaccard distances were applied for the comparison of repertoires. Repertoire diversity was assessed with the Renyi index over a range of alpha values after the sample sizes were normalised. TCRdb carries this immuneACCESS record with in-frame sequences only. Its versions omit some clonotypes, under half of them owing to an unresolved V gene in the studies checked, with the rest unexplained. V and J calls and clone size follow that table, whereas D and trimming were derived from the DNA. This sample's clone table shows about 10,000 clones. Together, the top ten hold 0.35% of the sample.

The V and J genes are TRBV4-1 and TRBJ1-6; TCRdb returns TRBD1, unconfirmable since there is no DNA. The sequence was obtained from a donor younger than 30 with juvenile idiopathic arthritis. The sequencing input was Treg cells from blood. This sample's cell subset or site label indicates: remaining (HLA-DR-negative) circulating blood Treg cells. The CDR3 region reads CASSQAGTGDNWVSPLHF.